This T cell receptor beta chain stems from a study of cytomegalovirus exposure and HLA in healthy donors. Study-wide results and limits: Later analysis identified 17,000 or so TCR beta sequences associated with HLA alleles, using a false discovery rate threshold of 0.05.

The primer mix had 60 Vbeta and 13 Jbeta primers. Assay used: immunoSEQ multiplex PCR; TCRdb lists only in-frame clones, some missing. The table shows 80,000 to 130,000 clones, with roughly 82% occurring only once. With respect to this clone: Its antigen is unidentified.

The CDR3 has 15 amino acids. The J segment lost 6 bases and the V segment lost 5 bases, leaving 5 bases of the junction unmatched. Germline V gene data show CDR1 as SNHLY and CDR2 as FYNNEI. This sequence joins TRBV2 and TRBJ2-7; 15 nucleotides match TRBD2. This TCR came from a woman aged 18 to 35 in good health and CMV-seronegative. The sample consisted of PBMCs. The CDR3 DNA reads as TGTGCCAGCAGTCCCGGGACTAGCGGGGGGACCGAGCAGTACTTC. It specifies CASSPGTSGGTEQYF.